The clone carrying this T cell receptor beta chain was recorded many times. Time point of the sample: persistent/refractory GD, antithyroid drugs over 5 years with positive TRAb. From RNA extracted from PBMCs, the TCR library was made. V trimming: 7 bases; J trimming: 6 bases; junction bases outside the gene matches: 12. Germline V gene sequence: CDR1 SGHRS, CDR2 YFSETQ. The CDR3 extends over 14 amino acids. This sample stems from a study of regulatory T cells in long-lasting Graves disease. Assembly of TCR beta libraries relied on iRepertoire HTBI primers together with Arm-PCR of CDR3 regions. Each CDR3 protein gets one entry after TCRdb re-called the multiplex PCR reads with MiXCR. The sample holds approximately 350,000 distinct CDR3 sequences, roughly 20% seen once.

The clonotype comes from a woman aged 40 to 49 with Graves disease. The rearrangement uses TRBV5-1 and TRBJ2-7; 8 nucleotides agree with TRBD1. The starting material was peripheral blood mononuclear cells (PBMCs), obtained when the disease was refractory, from a patient treated with antithyroid drugs. CDR3 sequence (DNA): TGCGCCAGCCCACGGACAGGGAATGTGGTCGAGCAGTACTTC. Its protein is CASPRTGNVVEQYF.